The clone carrying this TCR beta chain was detected once. These data originate in a study of blood T cell repertoires in COVID-19. Study background: Collection of acute and convalescent COVID-19 samples took place in the United States, Italy and Spain. Nucleic acid was either cDNA or gDNA, and it came from T cells, B-cell-depleted T cells, or PBMCs.

This table comes from immunoSEQ multiplex PCR, and its TCRdb copy is limited to in-frame clones, with some not included. The sample lists roughly 330,000 clones, 70% to 90% occurring once. The clonotype comes from a woman in her thirties who had recovered from COVID-19. The specimen sequenced was PBMCs or T cells enriched from blood (not recorded which).

CDR3 nucleotides: TGTGCCACCAGTGACCCCCAGGGAGAAGCTTTCTTT. Protein product: CATSDPQGEAFF. This sequence joins TRBV24-1 and TRBJ1-1; D might be TRBD1 (5 bases). CDR3 length: 12 amino acids. The V end was cut by 4 bases, the J end by 8 bases, with 10 bases between. Germline CDR1 reads KGHDR; CDR2 reads SFDVKD.